What follows describes a single TCR beta chain. Its antigen is not known. The entry originates in a study of cytomegalovirus exposure and HLA in healthy donors. Whole-study findings and limits: The authors enumerated over 150 TCR beta chains as linked to cytomegalovirus. As a later analysis revealed, the rate of TCR association differed by HLA locus, with DRB1 most and HLA-C fewest. CMV serostatus was the only immune exposure information that was available.

In germline, CDR1 is LNHDA, CDR2 SQIVND (reference sequence). CDR3 length: 15 amino acids. V shed 5 bases, J shed 5 bases, and the junction held 7 bases outside the gene matches. The PCR used 60 Vbeta and 13 Jbeta primers. Assay: immunoSEQ multiplex PCR; the TCRdb copy retains only in-frame clones and omits some. There are around 110,000 clones in the sample; 81% occur only once, and 3.9% lies in the top ten. When sampled, the donors appeared nominally healthy, though they likely had unrecorded immune exposures. The chain joins TRBV19 to TRBJ2-2, with TRBD1 matching over 8 bases. Sequenced sample: PBMCs. This sequence was found in a woman in her twenties or thirties in good health and CMV-seronegative. CDR3 residues: CASSYRDRKTGELFF. The CDR3 region has the DNA TGTGCCAGTAGTTACCGGGACAGGAAAACCGGGGAGCTGTTTTTT.